This passage covers 16 T cell receptor beta chains from one sample sequenced in a study of immune evolution from preneoplasia to lung adenocarcinoma. Repertoires were generated with immunoSEQ multiplex PCR, while TCRdb's copy carries only in-frame clones and drops some. The sample consists of 4,300 or so clones, roughly nine tenths of them appearing once. Sequences were obtained from FFPE invasive lung adenocarcinoma tissue. The receptors derive from a person aged 50-59 years with lung adenocarcinoma.

A single count supports this clone. The chain combines TRBV19 with TRBJ1-1; possibly TRBD1 for D (5 bases). The CDR3 is 15 residues long. CDR1 LNHDA and CDR2 SQIVND come from the germline V gene (reference sequence). The germline V and J ends were trimmed by 5 bases and 0 bases, with 13 bases remaining between them. CDR3 in amino acids: CASSSPDIMNTEAFF. The CDR3 DNA reads TGTGCCAGTAGTTCCCCGGACATAATGAACACTGAAGCTTTCTTT.

The V gene is TRBV5-1, the J gene TRBJ1-1; no clear D gene. The length of the CDR3 is 14 residues. With 0 bases removed from V and 1 base from J, the gap between germline ends came to 7 bases. Germline loops: CDR1 SGHRS, CDR2 YFSETQ. The chain's CDR3 is CASSLGGQNTEAFF. CDR3 nucleotide sequence: TGCGCCAGCAGCTTGGGAGGCCAGAACACTGAAGCTTTCTTT.

V is TRBV9 and J is TRBJ1-4; 7 positions agree with TRBD1. This CDR3 has 14 residues. Trimming cost V 3 bases and J 2 bases; bases outside gene matches: 1. CDR1 is SGDLS and CDR2 is YYNGEE in the germline V gene. DNA for the CDR3: TGTGCCAGCAGCGGAGGGGGCACTAATGAAAAACTGTTTTTT. Its translation: CASSGGGTNEKLFF.

With regard to this clone: An end of the junction does not agree with germline; a read error may underlie this. The genes are TRBV9 and TRBJ2-1; 8 bases agree with TRBD2. The CDR3 is 15 residues long. The germline gives CDR1 SGDLS, CDR2 YYNGEE. CDR3 amino acids: CANSLAGRENNEQFF. In nucleotides, the CDR3 is TGTGCCAACAGCTTAGCCGGGAGGGAGAACAATGAGCAGTTCTTC.

V is TRBV6-1 and J is TRBJ2-3, with 8 bases matching TRBD2. CDR1 MNHNS and CDR2 SASEGT come from the germline V gene. The CDR3 loop spans 14 amino acids. Trimming took 4 bases from V and 2 from J; bases not matched to a gene: 2. CDR3 coding DNA: TGTGCCAGCAGTGTAGCGGGGCCCACAGATACGCAGTATTTT. Translation gives CASSVAGPTDTQYF.

The chain carries TRBV28 and TRBJ2-7; D unclear. Germline V CDR1 and CDR2: MDHEN, SYDVKM. The CDR3 loop spans 13 amino acids. Trimming stripped 7 bases from V and 0 bases from J, with 10 bases between. CDR3 sequence reads: CASKVLSSYEQYF. The CDR3, as DNA: TGTGCCAGCAAAGTCCTTAGCTCCTACGAGCAGTACTTC.

The genes are TRBV5-1 and TRBJ2-7, with TRBD2 matching 16 bases. The CDR3 loop spans 17 amino acids. The germline gives CDR1 SGHRS, CDR2 YFSETQ. Trimming removed 4 bases from V and 4 bases from J; junction bases left unmatched: 8. CDR3 DNA: TGCGCCAGCAGCAAAGGGACTAGCGGGAGGGCCGGTTACGAGCAGTACTTC. It codes for CASSKGTSGRAGYEQYF.

The chain is built from TRBV19 and TRBJ2-1; D is unclear. In germline, CDR1 is LNHDA, CDR2 SQIVND (reference sequence). V lost 7 bases and J lost 3, with 13 bases in between. The CDR3 consists of 14 residues. CDR3 amino acids: CASNRVGFYNEQFF. The CDR3 DNA sequence: TGTGCCAGTAATCGGGTCGGCTTCTACAATGAGCAGTTCTTC. The entire variable domain, with the rest obtained from reference TRBV19 and TRBJ2-1, is as follows: DGGITQSPKYLFRKEGQNVTLSCEQNLNHDAMYWYRQDPGQGLRLIYYSQIVNDFQKGDIAEGYSVSREKKESFPLTVTSAQKNPTAFYLCASNRVGFYNEQFFGPGTRLTVL.

J is TRBJ2-3 and V is TRBV7-2; 11 bases agree with TRBD2. The CDR3 is made up of 15 amino acids. Germline CDR1 reads SGHTA; CDR2 reads FQGNSA. V lost 5 bases and J lost 9; bases outside the gene matches: 10. In DNA, the CDR3 is TGTGCCAGCAGCGTACTAGCGGGAGTTTTTCAAACGCAGTATTTT. Its protein is CASSVLAGVFQTQYF. Using reference TRBV7-2 and TRBJ2-3 for the parts outside the CDR3, the full variable domain is GAGVSQSPSNKVTEKGKDVELRCDPISGHTALYWYRQSLGQGLEFLIYFQGNSAPDKSGLPSDRFSAERTGGSVSTLTIQRTQQEDSAVYLCASSVLAGVFQTQYFGPGTRLTVL.

The genes are TRBV29-1 and TRBJ1-2, with 9 bases matching TRBD1. Germline V CDR1 and CDR2: SQVTM, ANQGSEA. The CDR3 sequence is 16 residues long. The V and J ends lost 7 bases and 3 bases, in that order; junction bases with no gene match: 15. CDR3 residues: CSGRRRDRAIYYGYTF. The CDR3 DNA reads as TGCAGCGGACGCAGGAGGGACAGGGCCATCTACTATGGCTACACCTTC.

This clone was seen once. This chain connects TRBV18 to TRBJ1-5; D ambiguous. Germline V gives CDR1 KGHSH, CDR2 LQKENI. V gave up 2 bases and J gave up 1 base, with 3 bases separating them. The CDR3 length is 13 residues. In DNA, the CDR3 is TGTGCCAGCTCACCAGAAAGCAATCAGCCCCAGCATTTT. Its translation: CASSPESNQPQHF.

The rearrangement uses TRBV10-1 and TRBJ2-1; D is possibly TRBD1 (6 bases). Per the germline V gene, CDR1 is WNHNN and CDR2 is SYGVQD (reference sequence). The CDR3 has 16 residues. Trimming took off 9 bases at V and 8 bases at J, with 26 bases between the two ends. The CDR3 loop reads CASISLRDTGVDEQFF. CDR3 coding DNA: TGCGCCAGTATATCCCTCCGGGACACCGGTGTCGATGAGCAGTTCTTC.

V usage is TRBV2 and J usage is TRBJ2-1; D gene uncertain. The ends were cut back, 5 bases at V and 4 bases at J, with 9 bases in the middle. Per the germline V gene, CDR1 is SNHLY and CDR2 is FYNNEI. This CDR3 contains 13 residues. In nucleotides, the CDR3 is TGTGCCAGCAGTACCTCGGAATACAATGAGCAGTTCTTC. This translates into CASSTSEYNEQFF.

The V and J genes are TRBV29-1 and TRBJ2-2; D tentatively fits TRBD1 or TRBD2 (5 bases each). There are 14 residues in the CDR3. Looked up from germline, CDR1 is SQVTM and CDR2 is ANQGSEA. V was trimmed by 4 bases and J by 8 bases, leaving 17 bases between them. The CDR3 DNA is TGCAGCGTTGCCAGGGAGCATTTAGAGGGGGAGCTGTTTTTT. Encoded protein: CSVAREHLEGELFF.

The chain employs TRBV5-1 and TRBJ2-3; the D gene could be TRBD1 or TRBD2 (5 bases each). Trimming took off 6 bases at V and 5 bases at J, with 10 bases between the two ends. This CDR3 has 12 amino acids. Per the germline V gene, CDR1 is SGHRS and CDR2 is YFSETQ. CDR3 DNA: TGCGCCAGCACCAGGGCGGGAGATACGCAGTATTTT. Its protein is CASTRAGDTQYF.

The chain uses TRBV7-3 and TRBJ1-4; possibly TRBD1 for D (6 bases). Trimming shortened V by 3 bases and J by 6 bases, and 11 bases separated the two germline ends. CDR1 and CDR2 (germline): SGHTA, FQGTGA. This CDR3 is 14 amino acids long. CDR3 bases: TGTGCCAGCAGCTTTGGGGGGGCGGATGAAAAACTGTTTTTT. This gives the protein CASSFGGADEKLFF.